The rows below give T cell receptor beta chains drawn from one sample of a study of blood T cells in healthy people across ages. A single record per CDR3 protein comes from TCRdb applying MiXCR to the 5' RACE reads. The sample carries around 1.5 million distinct CDR3 sequences, approximately 42% recorded once. Material for sequencing was blood. The receptors stem from a woman aged 18 to 35 in good health. Both conserved end residues are part of each CDR3. D genes are given only for firm matches. Expanded clones get a size class; other rows say once, few or many, or leave the size out.

TRBJ2-3 | - | - | TRBV18 | TGTGCCAGCTCACCAGGGGCAGGGAGCACAGATACGCAGTATTTT | CASSPGAGSTDTQYF
TRBJ2-7 | - | - | TRBV19 | TGTGCCAGTAGTAAGGAGACCCCTACACCCTACGAGCAGTACTTC | CASSKETPTPYEQYF
TRBJ2-7 | TRBD1 | few | TRBV2 | TGTGCCAGCCATAACCCGGGACAGGCCCTCTCCGAGCAGTACTTC | CASHNPGQALSEQYF
TRBJ2-3 | TRBD2 | - | TRBV4-2 | TGTGCCAGCAGCCGATCTAGCGGAAGCACAGGTACGCAGTATTTT | CASSRSSGSTGTQYF
TRBJ2-4 | - | - | TRBV20-1 | TGCAGTGCCTTTTACGTCCAGGGCGCCAAAAACATTCAGTACTTC | CSAFYVQGAKNIQYF
TRBJ2-5 | - | - | TRBV7-8 | TGTGCCAGCAGCTTGGTGCGACAAGAGACCCAGTACTTC | CASSLVRQETQYF
TRBJ2-2 | - | - | TRBV27 | TGTGCCAGCGGGCGGGACCTCACCGGGGAGCTGTTTTTT | CASGRDLTGELFF
TRBJ1-6 | TRBD1 | - | TRBV28 | TGTGCCAGCAGTAACGAAAGGGGGCAGGAGGGTTCACCCCCCCACTTT | CASSNERGQEGSPPHF
TRBJ1-5 | - | - | TRBV28 | TGTGCCAGCAGTTCCCCAATCGAGGATAGCAATCAGCCCCAGCATTTT | CASSSPIEDSNQPQHF
TRBJ2-5 | - | - | TRBV7-9 | TGTGCCAGCAGCCCTCAGCCACAAGAGACCCAGTACTTC | CASSPQPQETQYF
TRBJ2-1 | - | - | TRBV5-1 | TGCGCCAGCAGCTTGAGGGCACATCGAGGCAATGAGCAGTTCTTC | CASSLRAHRGNEQFF
TRBJ2-1 | TRBD2 | few | TRBV12-3/TRBV12-4 | TGTGCCAGCAGGACTAGCGGGAGTGGGGCTGAGCAGTTCTTC | CASRTSGSGAEQFF
TRBJ2-1 | TRBD1 | - | TRBV10-1 | TGCGCCAGCGGAGACTTATACGGGACAGGGGGCAAGCAGTTCTTC | CASGDLYGTGGKQFF
TRBJ2-5 | TRBD1 | - | TRBV29-1 | TGCAGCGTTGTTCCCATTTGGACAGGAAAAGAGACCCAGTACTTC | CSVVPIWTGKETQYF
TRBJ2-7 | - | few | TRBV2 | TGTGCCGGAGGCACGGACACTCCCTACGAGCAGTACTTC | CAGGTDTPYEQYF
TRBJ2-7 | - | few | TRBV20-1 | TGCAGTGCTAGAGATCGCATGGATGCCGAGCAGTACTTC | CSARDRMDAEQYF
TRBJ2-3 | TRBD1 | few | TRBV28 | TGTGCCAGCAGGGAGACAGGGGGAGATACGCAGTATTTT | CASRETGGDTQYF
TRBJ2-5 | - | - | TRBV7-9 | TGTGCCAGCAGCTTGGTACAGGGCGCTCCTCAGACCCAGTACTTC | CASSLVQGAPQTQYF
TRBJ2-2 | TRBD2 | - | TRBV9 | TGTGCCAGCAGCGTAGCGGCTAGCGGGTTGGTTTTGGGGGAGCTGTTTTTT | CASSVAASGLVLGELFF
TRBJ1-5 | - | - | TRBV21-1 | TGTGCCAGCAGGTTAACACAGGGAAAGTACAACAATCAGCCCCAGCATTTT | CASRLTQGKYNNQPQHF
TRBJ2-5 | TRBD2 | - | TRBV7-2 | TGTGCCAGCAGCTCCTCCGTAGCGGGGGGTGGAGAGACCCAGTACTTC | CASSSSVAGGGETQYF
TRBJ2-7 | TRBD1 | - | TRBV27 | TGTGCCAGCAGTCCTCAGGGGGCGGGGTCCTACGGGCAGTACTTC | CASSPQGAGSYGQYF
TRBJ1-1 | - | - | TRBV21-1 | TGTGTCAGCAGCAAAGAGGCTCGGGGGAATTTGAACACCGAAGCTTTCTTT | CVSSKEARGNLNTEAFF
TRBJ1-1 | TRBD1 | few | TRBV6-6 | TGTGCCAGCACCCTGGGACAGGGTTTGACTGAAGCTTTCTTT | CASTLGQGLTEAFF
TRBJ1-4 | TRBD1 | - | TRBV3-1 | TGTGCCAGCAGCCGTTGGGACAGGGGGCTGCCCAATGAAAAACTGTTTTTT | CASSRWDRGLPNEKLFF
TRBJ2-7 | - | - | TRBV20-1 | TGCAGTGCTAGGAGGACAACCGACTCCTACGAGCAGTACTTC | CSARRTTDSYEQYF
TRBJ2-4 | TRBD1 | few | TRBV9 | TGTGCCAGCAGCGGAACAGGGGGGAACATTCAGTACTTC | CASSGTGGNIQYF
TRBJ2-7 | - | - | TRBV5-1 | TGCGCCAGCAGCTTGGCCGGGACACCAGACGAATACGAGCAGTACTTC | CASSLAGTPDEYEQYF
TRBJ2-4 | - | - | TRBV6-5 | TGTGCCAGCGGGGATTACGGGCAGTACTTC | CASGDYGQYF
TRBJ2-1 | TRBD2 | - | TRBV5-1 | TGCGCCAGCAGCTTGGCCATCGGAAGCGGGACCAATGAGCAGTTCTTC | CASSLAIGSGTNEQFF
TRBJ2-7 | - | - | TRBV6-4 | TGTGCCAGCAGGGAGTTCCCAGGGGGAGGCTACGAGCAGTACTTC | CASREFPGGGYEQYF
TRBJ2-1 | TRBD2 | - | TRBV15 | TGTGCCACCAGCAGAGATTGGGTAGCGGGGGGAGGAGAGCAGTTCTTC | CATSRDWVAGGGEQFF
TRBJ1-2 | - | - | TRBV7-2 | TGTGCCAGCGTATCCCAAGGGGCCTACAATGCGGATGGCTACACCTTC | CASVSQGAYNADGYTF
TRBJ2-1 | - | - | TRBV5-1 | TGCGCCAGCAGCCCGCAAGGGGCGAATGAGCAGTTCTTC | CASSPQGANEQFF
TRBJ2-1 | - | few | TRBV5-1 | TGCGCCAGCAGCTTGGCGCAGGAGTCCTACAATGAGCAGTTCTTC | CASSLAQESYNEQFF
TRBJ2-3 | - | - | TRBV12-3/TRBV12-4 | TGTGCCAGCAGAAAAGGGGGGGGCCGGGATACGCAGTATTTT | CASRKGGGRDTQYF
TRBJ2-5 | - | - | TRBV2 | TGTGCCAGCAGCGGAGAAATTGGGGAGACCCAGTACTTC | CASSGEIGETQYF
TRBJ1-1 | - | - | TRBV7-9 | TGTGCCAGCAGCTCTCGACAAGACACTGAAGCTTTCTTT | CASSSRQDTEAFF
TRBJ2-5 | - | - | TRBV21-1 | TGTGCCAGCAGCACCCCACCAACCTATCTCTCGGGACTAGGTCAAGAGACCCAGTACTTC | CASSTPPTYLSGLGQETQYF
TRBJ2-7 | - | few | TRBV12-3/TRBV12-4 | TGTGCCAGCAGTTTAGGTGCTGAGACCTACGAGCAGTACTTC | CASSLGAETYEQYF
TRBJ2-7 | - | - | TRBV5-1 | TGCGCCAGCAGCCGGAGCAGGAGCTCCTACAATAAGCAGTACTTC | CASSRSRSSYNKQYF
TRBJ2-1 | TRBD2 | many | TRBV29-1 | TGCAGCGTTGATTTGGTTGTGAGCGGGACTGAGCAGTTCTTC | CSVDLVVSGTEQFF
TRBJ2-3 | - | many | TRBV25-1 | TGTGCCAGCAAGCGGTCGCCTAAGGGGGATACGCAGTATTTT | CASKRSPKGDTQYF
TRBJ1-1 | - | - | TRBV5-1 | TGCGCCAGCAGCCCGCTCGGGGGAGGCAACACTGAAGCTTTCTTT | CASSPLGGGNTEAFF
TRBJ1-1 | - | few | TRBV7-9 | TGTGCCCCGGATAACACTGAAGCTTTCTTT | CAPDNTEAFF
TRBJ2-7 | TRBD2 | - | TRBV7-8 | TGTGCCAGCAGCTTAGGGCGGGCGGGGGGCGACAACAATGAGCAGTACTTC | CASSLGRAGGDNNEQYF